These 28 T cell receptor beta chains originate from one sample sequenced in a study of T-cell memory formation after mild COVID-19. TCRdb called the 5' RACE reads again in MiXCR, with one record for every CDR3 protein. The table lists about 390,000 distinct CDR3 sequences, 15% to 20% of them singletons. The sequencing input was PBMCs or a T cell subset sorted from them (not recorded which). The receptors stem from a man between 18 and 29 years old who had mild COVID-19 (a few samples of this study predate the infection). Cell type and time point are not known.

This clonotype has just a few counts. The chain is built from TRBV18 and TRBJ2-2, with 7 bases aligning to TRBD1. The CDR3 has 14 residues. Germline CDR1 is KGHSH and CDR2 is LQKENI. V shed 6 bases and J 3 bases; nucleotides not matched to a gene: 4. Here the CDR3 DNA reads TGTGCCAGCTCGCAAGGGACAGACACCGGGGAGCTGTTTTTT. Translated, it gives CASSQGTDTGELFF. Looking up the rest from reference TRBV18 and TRBJ2-2 gives the full variable domain: NAGVMQNPRHLVRRRGQEARLRCSPMKGHSHVYWYRQLPEEGLKFMVYLQKENIIDESGMPKERFSAEFPKEGPSILRIQQVVRGDSAAYFCASSQGTDTGELFFGEGSRLTVL.

This clonotype was recorded many times. The chain has TRBV7-9 and TRBJ2-3; the D gene is possibly TRBD2 (6 bases). Looked up from germline, CDR1 is SEHNR and CDR2 is FQNEAQ (reference sequence). V was pared by 0 bases and J by 5 bases, with 9 bases between. This CDR3 comprises 14 residues. CDR3 bases: TGTGCCAGCAGCTTAGCCGGGGGAGGAGATACGCAGTATTTT. Encoded protein: CASSLAGGGDTQYF.

The V gene is TRBV5-4, the J gene TRBJ2-3; D gene uncertain. This CDR3 has 13 amino acids. Looked up from germline, CDR1 is SGHNT and CDR2 is YYREEE (reference sequence). V lost 0 bases and J lost 6, with 8 bases in between. CDR3 DNA sequence: TGTGCCAGCAGCTTGGTGGACGGGGATACGCAGTATTTT. The encoded protein is CASSLVDGDTQYF.

The V call is TRBV4-1, the J call TRBJ1-2; D may be TRBD1 (5 bases). The germline V and J ends were trimmed by 4 bases and 7 bases, with 7 bases remaining between them. CDR1 and CDR2 from the germline V gene are MGHRA and YSYEKL. This CDR3 spans 11 amino acids. The CDR3 sequence: CASSRGSGYTF. The DNA for the CDR3 is TGCGCCAGCAGCCGGGGGTCTGGCTACACCTTC.

This chain uses TRBV5-1 with TRBJ1-1; D not certain. The V end lost 3 bases, the J end lost 10 bases, and 16 bases lay between the germline ends. The CDR3 is 13 amino acids. Looked up from germline, CDR1 is SGHRS and CDR2 is YFSETQ. The CDR3 loop reads CASSSIGGFSAFF. The CDR3 DNA sequence: TGCGCCAGCAGCTCAATCGGCGGGTTTTCAGCTTTCTTT.

This chain connects TRBV29-1 to TRBJ2-1; D remains ambiguous. V lost 7 bases to trimming and J lost 7 bases, with 17 bases between them. Germline lookup yields CDR1 SQVTM and CDR2 ANQGSEA. This CDR3 is 13 amino acids long. The CDR3 DNA is TGCAGCGACCGGATTTCGACGTCGAATGAGCAGTTCTTC. It is translated as CSDRISTSNEQFF.

J is TRBJ1-4 and V is TRBV14, with 7 positions matching TRBD1. Germline V CDR1 and CDR2: SGHDN, FVKESK. The CDR3 runs 17 residues. J lost 0 bases, V lost 3 bases, and 7 bases had no gene match. CDR3 in DNA: TGTGCCAGCAGCCACTACAGGGGATTGGCAACTAATGAAAAACTGTTTTTT. Protein: CASSHYRGLATNEKLFF.

V gene TRBV7-8 combines with J gene TRBJ1-5, with a tentative D call TRBD1 (6 bases). The CDR3 length is 15 residues. Trimming cost V 5 bases and J 6 bases, with 17 bases left between them. Germline V CDR1 and CDR2: SGHVS, FQNEAQ. The chain's CDR3 is CASSPEGGASQPQHF. Here the CDR3 DNA reads TGTGCCAGCAGCCCCGAGGGGGGGGCAAGTCAGCCCCAGCATTTT.

This clonotype was counted between two and nine times. The chain is built from TRBV4-1 and TRBJ1-6; D might be TRBD1 (5 bases). Trimming stripped 0 bases from V and 10 bases from J, with 13 bases between. CDR1 is MGHRA, CDR2 YSYEKL, per germline. This CDR3 has 15 amino acids. The CDR3 region is CASSQEGQGYSPLHF. The DNA of the CDR3 is TGCGCCAGCAGCCAAGAAGGGCAGGGTTACTCACCCCTCCACTTT.

This clonotype was counted ten times or more. This rearrangement joins TRBV7-6 to TRBJ2-2, with D possibly being TRBD1 (5 bases). V dropped 1 base and J dropped 6 bases, with 6 bases sitting between them. Germline CDR1 and CDR2: SGHVS and FNYEAQ. The CDR3 sequence is 13 residues long. The CDR3 coding sequence is TGTGCCAGCAGCTTAGAGGGGTCCGGGGAGCTGTTTTTT. It yields the protein CASSLEGSGELFF.

A single count supports this clonotype. The V gene is TRBV18, the J gene TRBJ1-1; the D is unclear. Trimming removed 0 bases from V and 8 bases from J, with 16 bases in between. The V gene's germline CDR1 is KGHSH and CDR2 LQKENI. The CDR3 runs to 15 residues. The CDR3 DNA follows: TGTGCCAGCTCACCACCGGGCAGTCGAACGGGAGAAGCTTTCTTT. The encoded protein is CASSPPGSRTGEAFF.

In this sample, this clonotype turned up a few times. The chain has TRBV10-3 and TRBJ2-1; 13 nucleotides agree with TRBD2. The CDR3 is made up of 14 amino acids. Germline loops: CDR1 ENHRY, CDR2 SYGVKD. Losses at the gene ends were 4 bases for V and 10 bases for J; bases not matched to a gene: 4. The CDR3 region has the DNA TGTGCCATCAGTGCAGGACTAGCGGGGGACGAGCAGTTCTTC. As protein: CAISAGLAGDEQFF.

The chain has TRBV5-5 and TRBJ1-1; no clear D. Germline-derived CDR1 and CDR2 are SGHKS and YYEKEE (reference sequence). The V end lost 1 base, the J end lost 4 bases, and 11 bases lay between the germline ends. This CDR3 contains 14 residues. The CDR3 nucleotides read TGTGCCAGCAGCTTGTTCCAGGCGGGCACTGAAGCTTTCTTT. Protein: CASSLFQAGTEAFF. Using reference TRBV5-5 and TRBJ1-1 for the parts outside the CDR3, the full variable domain is DAGVTQSPTHLIKTRGQQVTLRCSPISGHKSVSWYQQVLGQGPQFIFQYYEKEERGRGNFPDRFSARQFPNYSSELNVNALLLGDSALYLCASSLFQAGTEAFFGQGTRLTVV.

This clonotype has just a few counts. In DNA form, the CDR3 reads TGTGCCAGCAGTTACTCGGACAGGGGTGGCACTGAAGCTTTCTTT. Protein product: CASSYSDRGGTEAFF. This rearrangement joins TRBV6-6 to TRBJ1-1, with 9 bases fitting TRBD1. Germline V gene data show CDR1 as MNHNY and CDR2 as SVGAGI (reference sequence). V lost 0 bases, J lost 4 bases, and 3 bases stayed unmatched. The CDR3 has 15 residues.

The CDR3 DNA reads as TGTGCCAGCAGCCAACCTGGACAGGGTTTCGGGCGAAATGAGCAGTTCTTC. Protein product: CASSQPGQGFGRNEQFF. The genes are TRBV4-2 and TRBJ2-1; 8 bases map to TRBD1. CDR3 length: 17 residues. With 2 bases clipped from V and 7 bases from J, the junction kept 13 bases outside the gene matches. CDR1 is LGHNA, CDR2 YNFKEQ, per germline.

This clonotype has at least ten counts. The gene calls are TRBV7-2 and TRBJ2-7; D is tentatively TRBD1 or TRBD2 (5 bases each). The CDR3 has 13 amino acids. CDR1 and CDR2 (germline): SGHTA, FQGNSA. The germline V and J ends were trimmed by 5 bases and 2 bases, with 10 bases remaining between them. The DNA of the CDR3 is TGTGCCAGCAGCCAGGGACGGGCCTACGAGCAGTACTTC. Its translation is CASSQGRAYEQYF.

The V call is TRBV7-8, the J call TRBJ1-1; 9 bases map to TRBD1. The CDR3 has 15 amino acids. The V and J ends lost 6 bases and 5 bases, in that order; junction bases with no gene match: 10. The germline V gene has CDR1 SGHVS and CDR2 FQNEAQ. The CDR3: CASRLRTGVLTEAFF. CDR3 bases: TGTGCCAGCAGACTCCGGACAGGGGTTTTGACTGAAGCTTTCTTT.

The table lists this clonotype with many counts. This sequence joins TRBV3-1 and TRBJ2-7; TRBD2 might be the D (6 bases). The CDR3 is 13 residues long. The germline V gene has CDR1 LGHDT and CDR2 YNNKEL (reference sequence). V was shortened by 4 bases and J by 4 bases, with 11 bases between the two germline ends. The CDR3 here is CASSLGGRYEQYF. CDR3 nucleotides: TGTGCCAGCAGCCTTGGGGGGAGGTACGAGCAGTACTTC.

The chain carries TRBV4-1 and TRBJ2-4; tentatively, D is TRBD2 (6 bases). Per germline, CDR1 MGHRA and CDR2 YSYEKL. This CDR3 contains 14 residues. Trimming pared 1 base from V and 8 bases from J, leaving 12 bases between. The chain's CDR3 is CASSQGTTRDIQYF. Written as DNA, the CDR3 is TGCGCCAGCAGCCAAGGGACGACTAGGGACATTCAGTACTTC.

This chain uses TRBV18 with TRBJ2-3, with a tentative D call TRBD1 (6 bases). The germline V and J ends were trimmed by 3 bases and 2 bases, with 12 bases remaining between them. Germline assignment: CDR1 KGHSH and CDR2 LQKENI. This CDR3 has 15 amino acids. CDR3 loop: CASSPITGSTDTQYF. The CDR3 nucleotides are TGTGCCAGCTCACCGATAACAGGGTCCACAGATACGCAGTATTTT. The full variable domain, in which reference TRBV18 and TRBJ2-3 provide the parts outside the CDR3, is NAGVMQNPRHLVRRRGQEARLRCSPMKGHSHVYWYRQLPEEGLKFMVYLQKENIIDESGMPKERFSAEFPKEGPSILRIQQVVRGDSAAYFCASSPITGSTDTQYFGPGTRLTVL.

This clonotype has just a few counts. CDR3 sequence (DNA): TGTGCCAGCAGTCGACCGAACACAGATACGCAGTATTTT. Translation gives CASSRPNTDTQYF. V is TRBV7-2 and J is TRBJ2-3; no reliable D call. This CDR3 region has 13 residues. Trimming shortened V by 6 bases and J by 2 bases, and 9 bases separated the two germline ends. CDR1 SGHTA and CDR2 FQGNSA come from the germline V gene.

This sequence joins TRBV6-2 or TRBV6-3 and TRBJ2-2; tentatively, D is TRBD2 (5 bases). V lost 8 bases and J 5 bases, leaving 18 bases between the germline ends. Germline V gives CDR1 MNHEY, CDR2 SVGEGT. The CDR3 is made up of 15 amino acids. The chain's CDR3 is CASSWTIGDTGELFF. CDR3 DNA: TGTGCCAGCTCTTGGACCATCGGGGATACCGGGGAGCTGTTTTTT.

In its sample, this clonotype was seen a few times. The CDR3 sequence is CASSLDRVGGELFF. DNA of the CDR3: TGCGCCAGCAGCCTCGACAGGGTAGGCGGGGAGCTGTTTTTT. The chain uses TRBV4-1 and TRBJ2-2, with 7 bases aligning to TRBD1. In germline, CDR1 is MGHRA, CDR2 YSYEKL. This CDR3 region has 14 residues. V lost 4 bases to trimming and J lost 7 bases; unmatched junction nucleotides: 6.

The chain combines TRBV7-2 with TRBJ2-1, with 8 bases that match TRBD2. The CDR3 covers 16 residues. With V trimmed by 4 bases and J by 4 bases, 9 bases remained unmatched. From germline, CDR1 is SGHTA and CDR2 FQGNSA. For the CDR3, the DNA is TGTGCCAGCAGCTCTCAAGCGGGAGTGGGTTACAATGAGCAGTTCTTC. Its protein is CASSSQAGVGYNEQFF.

CDR3 DNA: TGCGCCAGCAGCCAGGGTCCAGGGCACTACGAGCAGTACTTC. Protein product: CASSQGPGHYEQYF. The rearrangement uses TRBV4-3 and TRBJ2-7, with D maybe TRBD1 (5 bases). The V and J ends lost 3 bases and 3 bases respectively, with 12 bases between them. The CDR3 runs to 14 residues. Germline V gene sequence: CDR1 LGHNA, CDR2 YSLEER.

This clonotype has just a few counts. The chain carries TRBV5-1 and TRBJ2-3; D call uncertain. Germline V gives CDR1 SGHRS, CDR2 YFSETQ. The CDR3 covers 15 residues. The V gene lost 6 bases and the J gene lost 2 bases, with 16 bases spanning the gap. Here the CDR3 reads CASTGGRPYTDTQYF. The CDR3 bases are TGCGCCAGCACCGGTGGAAGGCCATACACAGATACGCAGTATTTT.

V usage is TRBV14 and J usage is TRBJ1-6, with D possibly TRBD1 on 6 matching bases. Germline V gene data show CDR1 as SGHDN and CDR2 as FVKESK. V shed 5 bases and J shed 6 bases, with 11 bases lying between them. The CDR3 covers 14 residues. CDR3 nucleotides: TGTGCCAGCAGCGACAGGATGGGTAATTCACCCCTCCACTTT. Translated, it gives CASSDRMGNSPLHF. The full variable domain, in which reference TRBV14 and TRBJ1-6 provide the parts outside the CDR3, is EAGVTQFPSHSVIEKGQTVTLRCDPISGHDNLYWYRRVMGKEIKFLLHFVKESKQDESGMPNNRFLAERTGGTYSTLKVQPAELEDSGVYFCASSDRMGNSPLHFGNGTRLTVT.

This clonotype showed up many times. The chain has TRBV4-3 and TRBJ2-5, with 12 bases identical to TRBD2. The ends lost 2 bases at V and 5 bases at J; junction bases unmatched: 3. This CDR3 contains 15 residues. The germline V gene encodes CDR1 LGHNA and CDR2 YSLEER. The CDR3 DNA is TGCGCCAGCAGCCAACTAGCGGGGGGGCTGGAGACCCAGTACTTC. This sequence encodes CASSQLAGGLETQYF.